This is a list of T cell receptor beta chains from one sample in a study of response to subunit inactivated influenza vaccine. TCRdb re-called the RT-PCR reads through MiXCR, storing one row per CDR3 protein. Of about 500,000 distinct CDR3 sequences in the sample, approximately 15% are singletons; the top ten hold about 3%. Sequencing used CD4+ T cells sorted from PBMCs, obtained less than 30 months after vaccination. Receptors originate from a man between 50 and 69 years old who received an inactivated influenza vaccine. Each CDR3 is given with its conserved first and last residue. The D gene is left open where the match is weak. A clone size is listed for some rows: how often the clone was seen (once, few, many), or a class if it is expanded.

clone_size,v_call,j_call,d_call,cdr3_aa,cdr3_nt
NA,TRBV20-1,TRBJ2-3,NA,CSARGVRGADTQYF,TGCAGTGCTAGGGGGGTCCGCGGGGCAGATACGCAGTATTTT
many,TRBV5-6,TRBJ2-1,NA,CASSLEGFRATYNEQFF,TGTGCCAGCAGCTTGGAGGGTTTTAGGGCTACCTACAATGAGCAGTTCTTC
many,TRBV6-5,TRBJ1-1,NA,CASRRTENTEAFF,TGTGCCAGCAGAAGGACAGAGAACACTGAAGCTTTCTTT
NA,TRBV4-1,TRBJ2-1,TRBD1,CASSLGTGGIDEQFF,TGCGCCAGCAGCCTGGGGACAGGGGGTATAGATGAGCAGTTCTTC
NA,TRBV6-5,TRBJ2-3,TRBD2,CASSYTSGRADTQYF,TGTGCCAGCAGTTACACTAGCGGGAGGGCAGATACGCAGTATTTT
few,TRBV20-1,TRBJ1-6,NA,CSARDGGANSPLHF,TGCAGTGCTAGAGATGGAGGGGCAAATTCACCCCTCCACTTT
NA,TRBV5-1,TRBJ2-2,NA,CASSSRPENTGELFF,TGCGCCAGCAGCTCTAGACCGGAGAACACCGGGGAGCTGTTTTTT
many,TRBV20-1,TRBJ1-2,NA,CSANRERAYGYTF,TGCAGTGCAAACAGGGAACGGGCCTATGGCTACACCTTC
NA,TRBV20-1,TRBJ1-1,NA,CRWGRALNTEAFF,TGCAGGTGGGGTAGGGCCCTGAACACTGAAGCTTTCTTT
NA,TRBV4-3,TRBJ2-7,NA,CASSQAIGSGSSGSYEQYF,TGCGCCAGCAGCCAAGCTATTGGATCGGGCTCGTCGGGCTCCTACGAGCAGTACTTC
NA,TRBV21-1,TRBJ1-4,NA,CASSKARVRDEKLFF,TGTGCCAGCAGCAAAGCCCGGGTACGAGATGAAAAACTGTTTTTT
NA,TRBV24-1,TRBJ1-2,NA,CATSEGDYGYTF,TGTGCCACCAGTGAAGGGGACTATGGCTACACCTTC
few,TRBV12-3/TRBV12-4,TRBJ2-7,TRBD2,CASRLGLAGNSYEQYF,TGTGCCAGCAGACTGGGACTAGCGGGAAATTCCTACGAGCAGTACTTC
NA,TRBV7-9,TRBJ2-5,NA,CASTKGGEGTQYF,TGTGCCAGCACCAAGGGCGGGGAAGGGACCCAGTACTTC
NA,TRBV7-2,TRBJ2-5,TRBD2,CASSLVAGGQETQYF,TGTGCCAGCAGCTTAGTAGCGGGAGGGCAAGAGACCCAGTACTTC
few,TRBV12-3/TRBV12-4,TRBJ1-2,NA,CASSPRGANYGYTF,TGTGCCAGCAGTCCCCGGGGGGCTAACTATGGCTACACCTTC
once,TRBV28,TRBJ2-5,NA,CASRLSRGGRETQYF,TGTGCCAGCAGACTGTCAAGGGGGGGCCGAGAGACCCAGTACTTC
NA,TRBV18,TRBJ2-7,NA,CASSPRRAAYEQYF,TGTGCCAGCTCACCACGCAGGGCGGCCTACGAGCAGTACTTC
NA,TRBV7-2,TRBJ2-7,TRBD2,CASSLAGGTSGGKGPYEQYF,TGTGCCAGCAGCTTAGCGGGAGGCACTAGCGGGGGGAAGGGGCCCTACGAGCAGTACTTC